The clone carrying this TCR beta chain occurred a few times. The antigen remains unidentified. These data come from a study of response to subunit inactivated influenza vaccine. One entry per CDR3 protein results from TCRdb running MiXCR on the RT-PCR reads. The repertoire holds about 160,000 distinct CDR3 sequences, about a tenth seen once, with around 12% in the top ten. General observations from the study: The authors proposed limited new T cell recruitment per seasonal influenza vaccination.

This CDR3 is 16 amino acids long. The V segment lost 0 bases and the J segment 2 bases; nucleotides outside the gene matches: 2. Germline V gene data show CDR1 as MGHRA and CDR2 as YSYEKL. The chain couples TRBV4-1 to TRBJ2-1, with 9 positions matching TRBD2. Material: non-naive T cells sorted from PBMCs, obtained 40 to 50 days after vaccination. This clonotype was obtained from a man aged 45-65 years who received an inactivated influenza vaccine. CDR3 amino acids: CASSQEQRGAYNEQFF. CDR3 DNA sequence: TGCGCCAGCAGCCAAGAACAGCGGGGGGCCTACAATGAGCAGTTCTTC.